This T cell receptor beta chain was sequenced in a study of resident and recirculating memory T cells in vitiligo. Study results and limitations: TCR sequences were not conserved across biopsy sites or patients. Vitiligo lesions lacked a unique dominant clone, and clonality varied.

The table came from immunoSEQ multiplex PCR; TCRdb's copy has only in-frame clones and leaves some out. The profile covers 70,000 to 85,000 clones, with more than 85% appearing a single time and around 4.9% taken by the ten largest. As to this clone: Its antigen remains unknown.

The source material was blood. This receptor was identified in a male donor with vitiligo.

The CDR3 spells CASMRGPTFNQPQHF. CDR3 in DNA: TGTGCCAGCATGCGAGGGCCCACCTTCAATCAGCCCCAGCATTTT. The J gene is TRBJ1-5, the V gene TRBV2; D not resolved. V was shortened by 7 bases and J by 3 bases, with 16 bases between the two germline ends. Germline assignment: CDR1 SNHLY and CDR2 FYNNEI. This CDR3 region has 15 residues. Full variable domain (missing parts from reference TRBV2 and TRBJ1-5): EPEVTQTPSHQVTQMGQEVILRCVPISNHLYFYWYRQILGQKVEFLVSFYNNEISEKSEIFDDQFSVERPDGSNFTLKIRSTKLEDSAMYFCASMRGPTFNQPQHFGDGTRLSIL.